Below are 29 T cell receptor beta chains sequenced from a single sample in a study of T cells expressing NK-cell markers (dated by TCRdb to the early 2020s). Libraries were constructed by 5' RACE. Sequenced on an Illumina HiSeq 2000. Through TCRdb reprocessing, the reads give one entry per CDR3 protein sequence; DNA is omitted. In this sample's table one finds about 550,000 distinct CDR3 sequences. The ten largest clones take up 3.5% to 4.5% of the sample. Sample: blood T cells: a sorted CD56 or NKG2C T cell subset, CD4+ or CD8+ T cells, or bulk PBMC T cells (not recorded which). The receptors were gathered from a man between 18 and 35 years old in good health. Donor details come from another sample of the same person, matched by shared clones.

The rearrangement joins TRBV5-1 to TRBJ1-6. Germline lookup yields CDR1 SGHRS and CDR2 YFSETQ. This CDR3 is 13 amino acids long. The CDR3 spells CASSLGRDSPLHF.

The V call is TRBV9, the J call TRBJ2-4; TCRdb's D call, TRBD1, is unchecked because there is no DNA. CDR3 size: 18 residues. CDR1 and CDR2 from the germline V gene are SGDLS and YYNGEE. CDR3 loop: CASSASYRTVRAKNIQYF.

The chain carries TRBV21-1 and TRBJ2-7; TCRdb proposes TRBD1, but this gene call is untestable without DNA. TRBV21-1 represents a pseudogene. This CDR3 is built from 15 residues. CDR3: CASSKKGQSNYEQYF.

The chain links TRBV7-2 to TRBJ2-3. The CDR3 length is 13 residues. The germline CDR1 and CDR2 sequences are SGHTA and FQGNSA. CDR3 sequence: CASSPHHTDTQYF.

The chain links TRBV12-3 or TRBV12-4 to TRBJ1-5; TCRdb names TRBD1, which stays unverified in the absence of DNA. This CDR3 contains 19 residues. CDR3 region: CASSLRTGKYLGYNQPQHF.

The chain links TRBV5-1 to TRBJ1-1. This CDR3 region has 17 residues. CDR1 and CDR2 (germline): SGHRS, YFSETQ. CDR3 in amino acids: CASSLDGRNTMNTEAFF.

The chain joins TRBV12-3 or TRBV12-4 to TRBJ1-2. The length of the CDR3 is 13 residues. CDR3 protein: CASSFEGSSGYTF.

The chain links TRBV9 to TRBJ2-3; without DNA, the TCRdb call of TRBD2 cannot be checked. CDR1 SGDLS and CDR2 YYNGEE come from the germline V gene. The CDR3 has 17 amino acids. CDR3 amino acids: CASSVGGSGSGTDTQYF.

The CDR3 here is CASSLTEAETQYF. This chain uses TRBV7-8 with TRBJ2-5. Germline assignment: CDR1 SGHVS and CDR2 FQNEAQ. This CDR3 comprises 13 residues.

This chain joins TRBV9 and TRBJ2-2; TCRdb calls TRBD2, which cannot be checked without DNA. The CDR3 has 15 residues. CDR1 SGDLS and CDR2 YYNGEE come from the germline V gene. CDR3 protein: CASRAGTSDTGELFF.

The chain joins TRBV7-9 to TRBJ2-3; TCRdb proposes TRBD1, but this gene call is untestable without DNA. The CDR3 is made up of 16 amino acids. The germline V gene has CDR1 SEHNR and CDR2 FQNEAQ (reference sequence). CDR3 residues: CASKRQGSNPADTQYF.

V and J are TRBV7-9 and TRBJ2-1; TCRdb reports TRBD1, a call that lacks DNA to check it against. Germline CDR1 and CDR2: SEHNR and FQNEAQ (reference sequence). The length of the CDR3 is 14 residues. The CDR3 protein is CASSLASTGGQQFF. Full variable domain (outside the CDR3, taken from reference TRBV7-9 and TRBJ2-1): DTGVSQNPRHKITKRGQNVTFRCDPISEHNRLYWYRQTLGQGPEFLTYFQNEAQLEKSRLLSDRFSAERPKGSFSTLEIQRTEQGDSAMYLCASSLASTGGQQFFGPGTRLTVL.

The chain carries TRBV5-1 and TRBJ2-3; without DNA, the TCRdb call of TRBD2 cannot be checked. CDR3 length equals 15 residues. Germline loops: CDR1 SGHRS, CDR2 YFSETQ. The chain's CDR3 is CASSPAGGPLDTQYF.

This chain connects TRBV29-1 to TRBJ1-2; TCRdb returns TRBD1, unconfirmable since there is no DNA. Germline CDR1 and CDR2: SQVTM and ANQGSEA. This CDR3 comprises 13 residues. This CDR3 reads CSVRRDRDYGYTF.

The gene calls are TRBV29-1 and TRBJ2-7; the TRBD1 assignment by TCRdb is unverifiable without DNA. The CDR3 covers 11 residues. Germline lookup yields CDR1 SQVTM and CDR2 ANQGSEA. The CDR3 is CSVERGGGQYF.

The chain uses TRBV9 and TRBJ2-1. Germline V gene sequence: CDR1 SGDLS, CDR2 YYNGEE. The CDR3 has 15 residues. This chain's CDR3 is CASSVGRRVYNEQFF.

The gene calls are TRBV27 and TRBJ2-3; TCRdb's D call, TRBD2, is unchecked because there is no DNA. This CDR3 is 20 amino acids long. In germline, CDR1 is MNHEY, CDR2 SMNVEV (reference sequence). CDR3 in amino acids: CASRQGTSGPEGGRTDTQYF.

The chain links TRBV19 to TRBJ2-2. This CDR3 is 15 amino acids long. Germline V gene data show CDR1 as LNHDA and CDR2 as SQIVND (reference sequence). This chain's CDR3 is CASSALWTNTGELFF.

The chain couples TRBV27 to TRBJ1-6. The CDR3 runs to 15 residues. Per the germline V gene, CDR1 is MNHEY and CDR2 is SMNVEV (reference sequence). The CDR3 here is CASSQRRGGNSPLHF.

The chain links TRBV6-1 to TRBJ2-1; TCRdb calls TRBD1, which cannot be checked without DNA. This CDR3 contains 15 residues. The germline CDR1 and CDR2 sequences are MNHNS and SASEGT. CDR3 residues: CASSAPGTGGNEQFF.

The genes are TRBV7-2 and TRBJ2-5; there is no DNA to check the TCRdb D call of TRBD1. This CDR3 region has 14 residues. The germline V gene has CDR1 SGHTA and CDR2 FQGNSA. CDR3 residues: CASSLGDGTQTQYF.

The chain employs TRBV6-5 and TRBJ2-3; TCRdb names TRBD2, which stays unverified in the absence of DNA. CDR3 size: 16 residues. Germline assignment: CDR1 MNHEY and CDR2 SVGAGI. The CDR3 loop is CASSRTSVFRSDTQYF.

The CDR3: CSARFMTGSSYNEQFF. The genes are TRBV20-1 and TRBJ2-1; TCRdb picks TRBD1, but there is no DNA to check that call. This CDR3 comprises 16 residues. The germline V gene has CDR1 DFQATT and CDR2 SNEGSKA (reference sequence).

The rearrangement links TRBV27 to TRBJ2-1; TCRdb outputs TRBD2, but without DNA this stays unchecked. The CDR3 is made up of 18 amino acids. Germline V gene lookup returns CDR1 MNHEY and CDR2 SMNVEV (reference sequence). CDR3 in amino acids: CASRREGRAGGPYNEQFF.

The CDR3 reads CASSPRTAGTQGDEQFF. The chain couples TRBV7-9 to TRBJ2-1; as DNA is missing, the TRBD2 call by TCRdb cannot be tested. The CDR3 covers 17 residues. Germline-derived CDR1 and CDR2 are SEHNR and FQNEAQ (reference sequence).

The gene calls are TRBV20-1 and TRBJ1-3; the TCRdb call, TRBD1, lacks DNA for checking. CDR3 size: 15 residues. Germline V lookup: CDR1 DFQATT, CDR2 SNEGSKA (reference sequence). The CDR3 loop is CSARVRARSGNTIYF.

The genes are TRBV7-2 and TRBJ1-2; TCRdb lists TRBD1, though no DNA is available to test this call. CDR3 length: 13 amino acids. Germline lookup yields CDR1 SGHTA and CDR2 FQGNSA. The CDR3 loop reads CASSPDREKGYTF.

The chain uses TRBV24-1 and TRBJ2-7; the D call of TRBD1 rests on TCRdb alone, since no DNA is present to check it. CDR3 length equals 15 residues. Germline loops: CDR1 KGHDR, CDR2 SFDVKD. CDR3 loop: CATSDLRQGAYEQYF.

CDR3 sequence reads: CASSLASGGRSKNIQYF. The chain couples TRBV5-1 to TRBJ2-4; the D call of TRBD1 rests on TCRdb alone, since no DNA is present to check it. Germline-derived CDR1 and CDR2 are SGHRS and YFSETQ. CDR3 length: 17 amino acids.